Presented here are 6 T cell receptor beta chains from one specimen sequenced in a study of blood T cells in healthy people across ages (dated by TCRdb to about 2015). Receptor libraries were prepared by 5' RACE. A second PCR of roughly 6 to 11 cycles was run with a J-beta primer mix and a sample-barcoded 5' primer. In-frame beta chains were kept once TCRdb had trimmed the public reads at Q25 with fastp and called clones with MiXCR. Every entry covers one CDR3 protein and lists the most common genes and DNA from its rows. The sample yields roughly 1.9 million distinct CDR3 sequences; about 39% were counted once. 23% of the sample is taken by the ten largest. Source material: blood. The receptors derive from a human donor in good health.

The rearrangement links TRBV3-1 to TRBJ2-1, with unresolved D. V shed 2 bases and J shed 4 bases, with 12 bases lying between them. CDR1 and CDR2 (germline): LGHDT, YNNKEL (reference sequence). The CDR3 totals 15 residues. The CDR3 DNA reads TGTGCCAGCAGCCAAAGTCGGCACGGGTACAATGAGCAGTTCTTC. This encodes CASSQSRHGYNEQFF.

The genes are TRBV11-2 and TRBJ1-2; the D gene is possibly TRBD1 (6 bases). V lost 1 base and J 8 bases, leaving 14 bases between the germline ends. CDR1 and CDR2 from the germline V gene are SGHAT and FQNNGV. The CDR3 spans 14 residues. CDR3 region: CASSLGRGGDGYTF. The CDR3 DNA reads as TGTGCCAGCAGCTTAGGCAGGGGTGGCGACGGCTACACCTTC.

This clonotype was counted between two and nine times. One end of the junction varies from germline; a read error may be responsible. The rearrangement uses TRBV5-1 and TRBJ1-1; tentative D call: TRBD1 (5 bases). The germline CDR1 and CDR2 sequences are SGHRS and YFSETQ. This CDR3 is 13 amino acids long. CDR3 in DNA: TGTGCCAGCAGGCCTCAGGGAGACACTGAAGCTTTCTTT. Translated: CASRPQGDTEAFF.

V is TRBV20-1 and J is TRBJ2-1; D unclear. Germline CDR1 is DFQATT and CDR2 is SNEGSKA (reference sequence). The CDR3 is made up of 13 amino acids. Trimming stripped 4 bases from V and 2 bases from J, with 9 bases between. The CDR3 sequence: CSAMMGAYNEQFF. The CDR3 nucleotides read TGCAGTGCTATGATGGGCGCCTACAATGAGCAGTTCTTC.

The chain carries TRBV13 and TRBJ2-1; 10 positions match TRBD2. CDR3 length: 15 amino acids. Germline lookup yields CDR1 PRHDT and CDR2 FYEKMQ (reference sequence). Trimming cost V 4 bases and J 7 bases; bases outside gene matches: 7. CDR3: CASSSQALAGNEQFF. The CDR3 DNA is TGTGCCAGCAGCTCCCAGGCACTAGCGGGAAATGAGCAGTTCTTC. The whole variable domain, remainder taken from reference TRBV13 and TRBJ2-1, is AAGVIQSPRHLIKEKRETATLKCYPIPRHDTVYWYQQGPGQDPQFLISFYEKMQSDKGSIPDRFSAQQFSDYHSELNMSSLELGDSALYFCASSSQALAGNEQFFGPGTRLTVL.

CDR3 sequence reads: CATSRGGVSTDTQYF. The DNA of the CDR3 is TGTGCCACCAGCAGAGGCGGGGTTAGCACAGATACGCAGTATTTT. The chain combines TRBV15 with TRBJ2-3, with D tentatively TRBD2 (6 bases). Trimming stripped 1 base from V and 0 bases from J, with 8 bases between. Germline assignment: CDR1 LNHNV and CDR2 YYDKDF (reference sequence). The CDR3 covers 15 residues.